This T cell receptor (beta chain) was documented in a study of cytomegalovirus exposure and HLA in healthy donors. Likely unrecorded immune exposures existed in these nominally healthy donors. PCR involved 60 Vbeta and 13 Jbeta primers. Sequencing was performed with immunoSEQ multiplex PCR; in TCRdb, only in-frame clones are kept and a portion is missing. In the table there are some 150,000 clones, roughly 71% of which are singletons. The clonotype originates from a woman aged 40 to 55 in good health and CMV-seronegative. The specimen sequenced was PBMCs.

The CDR3 loop is CASSSFDRNPYEQYF. The CDR3 nucleotides read TGTGCCAGCAGTTCCTTCGACAGAAACCCCTACGAGCAGTACTTC. The chain carries TRBV28 and TRBJ2-7; a possible D gene is TRBD1 (5 bases). V lost 4 bases and J lost 2, with 15 bases in between. CDR1 and CDR2 (germline): MDHEN, SYDVKM. The CDR3 totals 15 residues.